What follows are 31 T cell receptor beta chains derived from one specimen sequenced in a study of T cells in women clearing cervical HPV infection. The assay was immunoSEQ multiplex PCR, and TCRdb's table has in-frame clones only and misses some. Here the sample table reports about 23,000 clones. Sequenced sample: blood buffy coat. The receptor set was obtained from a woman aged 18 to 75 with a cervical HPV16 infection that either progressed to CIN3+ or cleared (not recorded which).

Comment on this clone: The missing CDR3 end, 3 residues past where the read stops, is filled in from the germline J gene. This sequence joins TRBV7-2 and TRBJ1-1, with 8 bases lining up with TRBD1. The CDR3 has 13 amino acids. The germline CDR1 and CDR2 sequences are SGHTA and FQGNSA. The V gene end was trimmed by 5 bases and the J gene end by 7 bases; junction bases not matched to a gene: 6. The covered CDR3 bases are TGTGCCAGCAGCCCTACCGGGACAGGTGAA. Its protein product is CASSPTGTGE. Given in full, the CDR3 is CASSPTGTGEAFF.

CDR3: CASSLYPGENTEAFF. The part of the CDR3 DNA that was read is TGTGCCAGCAGCTTATATCCGGGGGAGAACACTGAA. J is TRBJ1-1 and V is TRBV7-3; TRBD1 might be the D (5 bases). The sequence runs out 3 residues before the end of the CDR3; the remainder is reconstructed from the germline J gene. The V and J ends lost 2 bases and 1 base respectively, with 11 bases between them. The germline gives CDR1 SGHTA, CDR2 FQGTGA. This CDR3 is built from 15 residues.

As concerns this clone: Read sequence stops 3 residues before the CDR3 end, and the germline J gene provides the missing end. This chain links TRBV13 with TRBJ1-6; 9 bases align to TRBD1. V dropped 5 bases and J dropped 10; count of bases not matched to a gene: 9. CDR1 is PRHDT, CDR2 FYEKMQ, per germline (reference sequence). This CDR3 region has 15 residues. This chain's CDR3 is CASSVAGTGISPLHF. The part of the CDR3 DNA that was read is TGTGCCAGCAGCGTTGCCGGGACAGGGATCTCACCC.

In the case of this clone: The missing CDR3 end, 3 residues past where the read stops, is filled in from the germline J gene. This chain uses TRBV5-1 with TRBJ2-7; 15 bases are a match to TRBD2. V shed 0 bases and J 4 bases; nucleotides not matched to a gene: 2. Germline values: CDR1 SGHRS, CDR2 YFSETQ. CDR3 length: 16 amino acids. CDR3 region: CASSLAGTSGGYEQYF. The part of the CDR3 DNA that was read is TGCGCCAGCAGCTTGGCCGGGACTAGCGGGGGGTACGAG.

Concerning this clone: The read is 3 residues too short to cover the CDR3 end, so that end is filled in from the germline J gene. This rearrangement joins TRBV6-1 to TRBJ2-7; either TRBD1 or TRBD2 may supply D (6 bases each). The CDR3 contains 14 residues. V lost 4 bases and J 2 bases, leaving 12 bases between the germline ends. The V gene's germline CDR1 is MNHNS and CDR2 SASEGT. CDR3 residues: CASSAGRTAYEQYF. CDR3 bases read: TGTGCCAGCAGTGCTGGGAGGACAGCCTACGAG.

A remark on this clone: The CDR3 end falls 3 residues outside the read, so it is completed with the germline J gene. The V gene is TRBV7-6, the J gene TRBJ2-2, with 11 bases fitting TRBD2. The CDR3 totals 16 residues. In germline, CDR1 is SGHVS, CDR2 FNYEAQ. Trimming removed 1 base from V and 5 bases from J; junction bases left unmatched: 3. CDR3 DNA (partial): TGTGCCAGCAGCTTAGTTAGGACTAGCGGGACCGGGGAG. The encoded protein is CASSLVRTSGTGE. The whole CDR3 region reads CASSLVRTSGTGELFF.

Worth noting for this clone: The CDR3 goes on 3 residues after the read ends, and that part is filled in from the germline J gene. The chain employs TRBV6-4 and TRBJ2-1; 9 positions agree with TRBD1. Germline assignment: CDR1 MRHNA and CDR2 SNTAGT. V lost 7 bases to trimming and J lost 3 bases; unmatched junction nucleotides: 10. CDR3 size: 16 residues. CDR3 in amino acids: CASTATPGQGYNEQFF. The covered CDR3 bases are TGTGCCAGCACTGCAACTCCGGGACAGGGCTACAATGAG.

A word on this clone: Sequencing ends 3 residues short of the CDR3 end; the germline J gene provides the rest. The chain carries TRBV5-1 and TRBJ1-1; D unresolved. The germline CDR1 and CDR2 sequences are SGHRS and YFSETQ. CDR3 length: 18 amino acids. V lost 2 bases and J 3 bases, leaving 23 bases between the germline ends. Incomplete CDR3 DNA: TGCGCCAGCAGCTTACCGAATACCCCGCGCTCCGGGGACACTGAA. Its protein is CASSLPNTPRSGDTE. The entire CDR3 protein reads CASSLPNTPRSGDTEAFF.

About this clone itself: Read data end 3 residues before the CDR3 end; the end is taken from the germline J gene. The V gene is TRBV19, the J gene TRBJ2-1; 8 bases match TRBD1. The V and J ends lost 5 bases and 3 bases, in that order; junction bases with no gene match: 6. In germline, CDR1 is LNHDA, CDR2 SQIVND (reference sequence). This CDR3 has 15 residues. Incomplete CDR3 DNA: TGTGCCAGTAGTCCAGTGGACAGGGACTACAATGAG. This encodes CASSPVDRDYNE. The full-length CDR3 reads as CASSPVDRDYNEQFF.

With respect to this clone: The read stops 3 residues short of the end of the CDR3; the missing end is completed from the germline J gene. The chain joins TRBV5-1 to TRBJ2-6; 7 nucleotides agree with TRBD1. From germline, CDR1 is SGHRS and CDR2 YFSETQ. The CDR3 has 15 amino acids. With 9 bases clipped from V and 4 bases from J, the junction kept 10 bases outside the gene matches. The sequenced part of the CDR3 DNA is TGCGCCACGACAGGGTCTGAAGCCGGGGCCAACGTC. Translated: CATTGSEAGANV. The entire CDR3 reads CATTGSEAGANVLTF.

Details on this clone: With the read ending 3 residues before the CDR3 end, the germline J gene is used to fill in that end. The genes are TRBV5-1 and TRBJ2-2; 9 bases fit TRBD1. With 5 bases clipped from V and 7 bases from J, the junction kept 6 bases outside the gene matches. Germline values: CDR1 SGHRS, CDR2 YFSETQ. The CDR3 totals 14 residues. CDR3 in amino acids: CASRSGTGFGELFF. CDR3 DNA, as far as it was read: TGCGCCAGCAGATCCGGGACAGGGTTCGGGGAG.

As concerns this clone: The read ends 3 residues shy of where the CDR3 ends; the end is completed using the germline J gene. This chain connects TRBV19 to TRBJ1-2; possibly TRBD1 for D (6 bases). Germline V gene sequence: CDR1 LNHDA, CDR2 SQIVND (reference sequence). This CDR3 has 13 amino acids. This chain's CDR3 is CASRQNQGRGYTF. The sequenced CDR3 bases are TGTGCCAGTAGGCAAAACCAGGGGAGAGGC.

The part of the CDR3 DNA that was read is TGTGCCAGCAGTTTAGGACAGTCTTTCTCTGGAAACACC. This sequence encodes CASSLGQSFSGNT. The entire CDR3 reads CASSLGQSFSGNTIYF. This chain joins TRBV12-3 or TRBV12-4 and TRBJ1-3; maybe TRBD1 (5 bases). The observed sequence ends 3 residues before the CDR3 terminus, with the missing tail filled in from the germline J gene. The CDR3 covers 16 residues. Trimming shortened V by 1 base and J by 0 bases, and 10 bases separated the two germline ends.

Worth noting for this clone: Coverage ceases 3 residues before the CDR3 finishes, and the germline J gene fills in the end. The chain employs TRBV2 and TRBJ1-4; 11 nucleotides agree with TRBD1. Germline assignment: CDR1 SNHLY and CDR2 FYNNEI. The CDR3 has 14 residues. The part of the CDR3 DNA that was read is TGTGCCAGTAGCCGGGACAGGGGGATTTCACCA. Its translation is CASSRDRGISP. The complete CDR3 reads CASSRDRGISPLFF.

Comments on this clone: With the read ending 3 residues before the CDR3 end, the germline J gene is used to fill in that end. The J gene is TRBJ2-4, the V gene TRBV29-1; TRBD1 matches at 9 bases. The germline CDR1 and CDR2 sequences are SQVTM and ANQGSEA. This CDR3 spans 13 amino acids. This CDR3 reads CSVRQGEGYGQYF. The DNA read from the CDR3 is TGCAGCGTGAGACAGGGGGAGGGCTATGGT.

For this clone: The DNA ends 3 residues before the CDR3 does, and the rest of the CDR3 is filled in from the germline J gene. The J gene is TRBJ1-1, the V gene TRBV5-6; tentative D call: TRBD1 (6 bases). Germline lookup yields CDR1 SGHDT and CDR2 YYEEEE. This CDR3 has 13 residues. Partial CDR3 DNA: TGTGCCAGCAGCTTGGGGACAGAGAGGGGA. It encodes CASSLGTERG. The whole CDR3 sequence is CASSLGTERGAFF.

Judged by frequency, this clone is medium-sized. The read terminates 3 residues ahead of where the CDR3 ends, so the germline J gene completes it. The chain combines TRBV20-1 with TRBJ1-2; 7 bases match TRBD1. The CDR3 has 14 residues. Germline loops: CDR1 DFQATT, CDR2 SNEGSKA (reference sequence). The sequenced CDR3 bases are TGCAGTGCTAGAGCTAGACAGGGAGGAGTACGC. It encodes CSARARQGGVR. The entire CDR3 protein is CSARARQGGVRYTF.

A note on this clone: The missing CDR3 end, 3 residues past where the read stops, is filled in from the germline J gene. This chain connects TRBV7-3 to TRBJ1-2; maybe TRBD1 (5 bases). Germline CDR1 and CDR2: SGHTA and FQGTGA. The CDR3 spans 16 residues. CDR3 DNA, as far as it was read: TGTGCCAGCAGCTCTAGGGCCGGGACTCTTAACGACGAC. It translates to CASSSRAGTLNDD. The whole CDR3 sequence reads CASSSRAGTLNDDYTF. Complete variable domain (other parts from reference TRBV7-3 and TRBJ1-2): GAGVSQTPSNKVTEKGKYVELRCDPISGHTALYWYRQSLGQGPEFLIYFQGTGAADDSGLPNDRFFAVRPEGSVSTLKIQRTERGDSAVYLCASSSRAGTLNDDYTFGSGTRLTVV.

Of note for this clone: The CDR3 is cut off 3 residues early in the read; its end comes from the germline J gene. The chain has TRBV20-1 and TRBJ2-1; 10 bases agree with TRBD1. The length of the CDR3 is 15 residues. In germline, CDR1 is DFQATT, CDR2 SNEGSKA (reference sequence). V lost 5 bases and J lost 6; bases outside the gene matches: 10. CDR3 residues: CSASLTDRGGNEQFF. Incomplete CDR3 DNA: TGCAGTGCTTCTCTCACGGACAGGGGGGGCAATGAG.

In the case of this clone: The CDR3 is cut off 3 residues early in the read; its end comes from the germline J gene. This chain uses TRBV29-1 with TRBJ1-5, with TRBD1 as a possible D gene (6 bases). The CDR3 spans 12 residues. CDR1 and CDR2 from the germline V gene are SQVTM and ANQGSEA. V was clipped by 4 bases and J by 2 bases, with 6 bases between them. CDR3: CSVAGGNQPQHF. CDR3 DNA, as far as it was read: TGCAGCGTTGCAGGGGGCAATCAGCCC.

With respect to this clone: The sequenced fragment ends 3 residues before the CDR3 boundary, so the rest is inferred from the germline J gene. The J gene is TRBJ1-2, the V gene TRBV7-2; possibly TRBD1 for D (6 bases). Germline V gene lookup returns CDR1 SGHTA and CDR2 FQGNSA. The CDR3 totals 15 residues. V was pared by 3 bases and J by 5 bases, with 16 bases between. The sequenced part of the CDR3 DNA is TGTGCCAGCAGCTTGGCGACAGGCCCGGGGTATGGC. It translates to CASSLATGPGYG. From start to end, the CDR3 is CASSLATGPGYGYTF.

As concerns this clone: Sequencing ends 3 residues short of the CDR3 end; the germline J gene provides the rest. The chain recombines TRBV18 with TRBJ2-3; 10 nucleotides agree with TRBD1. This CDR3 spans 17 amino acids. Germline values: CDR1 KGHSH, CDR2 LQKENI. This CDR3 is CASDRDRGGGGNQPQYF. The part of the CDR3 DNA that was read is TGTGCCAGCGACAGGGACAGGGGTGGTGGGGGCAATCAGCCG.

CDR3 DNA, as far as it was read: TGTGCCAGCAGCTTGGGCGCTGGGGCCAACGTC. It specifies CASSLGAGANV. Given in full, the CDR3 is CASSLGAGANVLTF. This chain joins TRBV7-9 and TRBJ2-6; D gene uncertain. The read stops 3 residues short of the end of the CDR3; the missing end is completed from the germline J gene. Germline loops: CDR1 SEHNR, CDR2 FQNEAQ (reference sequence). V shed 3 bases and J shed 2 bases, with 5 bases lying between them. This CDR3 comprises 14 residues.

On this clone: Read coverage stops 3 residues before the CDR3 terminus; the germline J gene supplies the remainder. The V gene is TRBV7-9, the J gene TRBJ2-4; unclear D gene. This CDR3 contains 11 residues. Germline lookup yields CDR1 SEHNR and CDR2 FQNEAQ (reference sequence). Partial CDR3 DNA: TGTGCCAGCAGCTATAACTATGGT. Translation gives CASSYNYG. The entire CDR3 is CASSYNYGQYF.

CDR3 bases read: TGTGCCAGCAGGATCCTAGCGGGGACCACAGATACG. Its protein product is CASRILAGTTDT. The CDR3 reads in full as CASRILAGTTDTQYF. V usage is TRBV14 and J usage is TRBJ2-3; 9 nucleotides match TRBD2. The CDR3 end is not reached by the read, which stops 3 residues before it; the germline J gene fills it in. V was pared by 6 bases and J by 2 bases, with 6 bases of the junction left unmatched. CDR3 length: 15 residues. The V gene's germline CDR1 is SGHDN and CDR2 FVKESK.

Here the CDR3 reads CASSLGDTLNTEAFF. The sequenced part of the CDR3 DNA is TGCGCCAGCAGCTTGGGGGACACACTGAACACTGAA. The chain recombines TRBV5-1 with TRBJ1-1; possible D gene TRBD1, 6 bases. Read coverage stops 3 residues before the CDR3 terminus; the germline J gene supplies the remainder. The CDR3 covers 15 residues. Germline CDR1 SGHRS, CDR2 YFSETQ. V was clipped by 0 bases and J by 0 bases, with 9 bases between them.

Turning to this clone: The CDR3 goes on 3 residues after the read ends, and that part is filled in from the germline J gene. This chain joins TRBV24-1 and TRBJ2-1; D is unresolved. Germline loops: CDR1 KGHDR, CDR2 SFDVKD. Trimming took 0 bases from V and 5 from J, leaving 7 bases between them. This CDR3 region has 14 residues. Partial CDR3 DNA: TGTGCCACCAGTGATTTGTCTAGTGACAATGAG. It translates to CATSDLSSDNE. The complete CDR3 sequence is CATSDLSSDNEQFF.

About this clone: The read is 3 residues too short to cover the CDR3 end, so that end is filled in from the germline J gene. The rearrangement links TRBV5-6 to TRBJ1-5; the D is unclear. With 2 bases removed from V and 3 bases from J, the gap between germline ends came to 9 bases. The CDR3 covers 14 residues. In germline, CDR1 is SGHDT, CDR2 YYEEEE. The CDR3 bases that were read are TGTGCCAGCAGCTTATCCAGGTACAATCAGCCC. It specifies CASSLSRYNQP. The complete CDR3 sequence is CASSLSRYNQPQHF.

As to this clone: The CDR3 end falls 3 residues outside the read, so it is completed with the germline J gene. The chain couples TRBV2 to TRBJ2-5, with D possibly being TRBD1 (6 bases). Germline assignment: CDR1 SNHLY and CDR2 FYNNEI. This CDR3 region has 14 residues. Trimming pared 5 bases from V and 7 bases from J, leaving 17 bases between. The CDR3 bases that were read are TGTGCCAGCAGTAACGGGACAATTGGTGGGACC. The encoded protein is CASSNGTIGGT. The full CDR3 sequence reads CASSNGTIGGTQYF.

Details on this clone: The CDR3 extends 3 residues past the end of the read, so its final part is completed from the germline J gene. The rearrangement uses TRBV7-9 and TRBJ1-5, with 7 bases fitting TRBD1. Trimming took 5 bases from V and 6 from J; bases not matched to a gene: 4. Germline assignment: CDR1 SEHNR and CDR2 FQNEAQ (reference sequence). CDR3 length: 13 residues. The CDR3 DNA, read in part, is TGTGCCAGCAGCGAGACAGGGTCTCAGCCC. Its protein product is CASSETGSQP. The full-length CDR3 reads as CASSETGSQPQHF. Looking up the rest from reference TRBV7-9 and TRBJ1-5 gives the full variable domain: DTGVSQNPRHKITKRGQNVTFRCDPISEHNRLYWYRQTLGQGPEFLTYFQNEAQLEKSRLLSDRFSAERPKGSFSTLEIQRTEQGDSAMYLCASSETGSQPQHFGDGTRLSIL.

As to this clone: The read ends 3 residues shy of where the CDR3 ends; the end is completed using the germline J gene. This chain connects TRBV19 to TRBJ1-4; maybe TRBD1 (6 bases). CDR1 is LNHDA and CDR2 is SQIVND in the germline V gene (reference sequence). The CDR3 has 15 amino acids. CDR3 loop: CASRRQGYGANVLFF. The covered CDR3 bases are TGTGCCAGCAGGAGGCAGGGGTATGGGGCCAACGTA.